This is a list of T cell receptor beta chains from one sample in a study of OX40 agonist ivuxolimab in advanced cancers. Produced via immunoSEQ multiplex PCR; TCRdb's table is partial and in-frame only. The table includes about 30,000 clones, around three quarters detected once. Sequenced material: CD4+ or CD8+ T cells sorted from blood, taken in a trial of the OX40 agonist ivuxolimab. The receptors derive from an adult with an advanced solid tumor such as melanoma, head and neck, liver or kidney cancer. CDR3s include the opening cysteine and the closing phenylalanine or tryptophan. Fields, in order: clone size, D gene, J gene, V gene, CDR3 DNA, CDR3 protein. D genes are given only for firm matches. Size is stated for part of the rows, as once, few or many counts, or as a class when the clone is expanded.

. | . | TRBJ1-5 | TRBV19 | TGTGCCAGTAGAACTCTCGACGGGGCGGGGCAGCCCCAGCATTTT | CASRTLDGAGQPQHF
once | . | TRBJ1-2 | TRBV19 | TGTGCCAGTAGTACACTTGACAAGTTAGCTAACTATGGCTACACCTTC | CASSTLDKLANYGYTF
. | . | TRBJ2-1 | TRBV6-1 | TGTGCCAGCGGGGGGATATACAATGAGCAGTTCTTC | CASGGIYNEQFF
. | . | TRBJ1-1 | TRBV18 | TGTGCCAGCTCACTAGGGGCCCCCCGGAACACTGAAGCTTTCTTT | CASSLGAPRNTEAFF
. | . | TRBJ2-7 | TRBV15 | TGTGCCACCAGCCCCCCCGGGTCTCGCGAGCAGTACTTC | CATSPPGSREQYF
. | TRBD2 | TRBJ2-5 | TRBV30 | TGTGCCTGGAGTGTAACTAGCGGGACCCAGTACTTC | CAWSVTSGTQYF
. | TRBD2 | TRBJ2-1 | TRBV11-1 | TGTGCCAGCAGCCCTAGCGGGGCCTACAATGAGCAGTTCTTC | CASSPSGAYNEQFF
. | . | TRBJ1-1 | TRBV4-1 | TGCGCCAGCAGACCAACAGGGAGGAACACTGAAGCTTTCTTT | CASRPTGRNTEAFF
. | TRBD1 | TRBJ2-5 | TRBV7-8 | TGTGCCAGCAGCGCACTCGGGACAGGCGAGCTCCAAGAGACCCAGTACTTC | CASSALGTGELQETQYF
. | . | TRBJ2-5 | TRBV25-1 | TGTGCCAGCAGTGCGGGGCACCAAGAGACCCAGTACTTC | CASSAGHQETQYF
. | TRBD1 | TRBJ2-3 | TRBV30 | TGTGCCTGGCGGAGCCGGGACAGGGTTTTCGATACGCAGTATTTT | CAWRSRDRVFDTQYF
. | TRBD1 | TRBJ1-1 | TRBV12-5 | TGTGCTAGTGCCCAGGGACAGAGGGCTTTCTTT | CASAQGQRAFF
. | . | TRBJ1-1 | TRBV29-1 | TGCAGCTCAGATCACCGGGACGGAGCTTTCTTT | CSSDHRDGAFF
once | TRBD1 | TRBJ2-1 | TRBV7-9 | TGTGCCAGCAGCTTAGCTTGGGGACAGGGGGCCAATGAGCAGTTCTTC | CASSLAWGQGANEQFF
. | . | TRBJ1-1 | TRBV5-1 | TGCGCCAGCAGCTTGGCCCAGGCGCCGAACACTGAAGCTTTCTTT | CASSLAQAPNTEAFF
. | . | TRBJ2-1 | TRBV14 | TGTGCCAGCAGCCAAGAAGTAAGCTCCTACAATGAGCAGTTCTTC | CASSQEVSSYNEQFF
. | . | TRBJ2-7 | TRBV29-1 | TGCAGCGTTGGAGTGGGTTACGAGCAGTACTTC | CSVGVGYEQYF
. | TRBD1 | TRBJ2-7 | TRBV19 | TGTGCCAGTAGTATCGGGACAGCCTACGAGCAGTACTTC | CASSIGTAYEQYF
. | . | TRBJ2-7 | TRBV14 | TGTGCCAGCAGCCAATTGACCTCCTACGAGCAGTACTTC | CASSQLTSYEQYF
. | . | TRBJ1-2 | TRBV27 | TGTGCCAGCAGTTTTACAGGCTACTATGGCTACACCTTC | CASSFTGYYGYTF
once | . | TRBJ2-3 | TRBV6-1 | TGTGCCTGGGGGAGGGGGCTTCTCCCCACAGATACGCAGTATTTT | CAWGRGLLPTDTQYF
. | . | TRBJ2-7 | TRBV29-1 | TGCAGCGCCCTAGGCGGATCCTACGGGCAGTACTTC | CSALGGSYGQYF
. | . | TRBJ1-1 | TRBV18 | TGTGCCAGCTCACGGATGAGGGACACTGAAGCTTTCTTT | CASSRMRDTEAFF
. | . | TRBJ2-6 | TRBV7-3 | TGTGCCAGCAGCCCGTTTGGCGGCTCTGGGGCCAACGTCCTGACTTTC | CASSPFGGSGANVLTF
. | . | TRBJ2-7 | TRBV6-1 | TGTGCCAGCAGTGAAGGGGACGCTTTGCCGCAGTACTTC | CASSEGDALPQYF
. | TRBD1 | TRBJ2-4 | TRBV28 | TGTGCCAGCAGTTTAGGGAAGGGACAGGTTAAAAACATTCAGTACTTC | CASSLGKGQVKNIQYF
. | . | TRBJ2-3 | TRBV10-3 | TGTGCCATCAGTGAGTATCCGCACCCGGGCACAGATACGCAGTATTTT | CAISEYPHPGTDTQYF
once | TRBD1 | TRBJ2-7 | TRBV6-5 | TGTGCCAGCAGTTACTCCGGGACAGGGACCTACGAGCAGTACTTC | CASSYSGTGTYEQYF
. | . | TRBJ1-1 | TRBV5-5 | TGTGCCAGCAGCTTAGGGGTCACTGAAGCTTTCTTT | CASSLGVTEAFF
. | . | TRBJ2-5 | TRBV15 | TGTGCCACCAGCATGGGGGGGGCCCCCTGGCAAGAGACCCAGTACTTC | CATSMGGAPWQETQYF
once | TRBD2 | TRBJ2-3 | TRBV4-1 | TGCGCCAGCAGCCAAGATCCGAGGGCGGGGGGCCGCACAGATACGCAGTATTTT | CASSQDPRAGGRTDTQYF
large | TRBD2 | TRBJ2-1 | TRBV28 | TGTGCCAGCAGTTCTAGCGGGGGGGCCGGAAATGAGCAGTTCTTC | CASSSSGGAGNEQFF
. | TRBD1 | TRBJ1-2 | TRBV5-4 | TGTGCCAGCAGCCGAGGGACAGTGACTGAAGGCTACACCTTC | CASSRGTVTEGYTF
. | . | TRBJ1-5 | TRBV29-1 | TGCAGCGCCCGGTCAGGGGCGAGCAATCAGCCCCAGCATTTT | CSARSGASNQPQHF
. | . | TRBJ1-1 | TRBV30 | TGTGCCTGGAGATTTGGAGGGGGGAACACTGAAGCTTTCTTT | CAWRFGGGNTEAFF
. | . | TRBJ1-5 | TRBV6-1 | TGTGCCAGCAGTGAAGCCAGGGGTTGGTATAACAATCAGCCCCAGCATTTT | CASSEARGWYNNQPQHF
. | . | TRBJ1-6 | TRBV4-3 | TGCGCCAGCAGCCAAGATGAAGGGGAGAGATCACCCCTCCACTTT | CASSQDEGERSPLHF
. | . | TRBJ1-2 | TRBV5-1 | TGCGCCAGCTACGAGAGTAACAGGATCACCTCCTATGGCTACACCTTC | CASYESNRITSYGYTF
. | TRBD1 | TRBJ2-3 | TRBV2 | TGTGCCAGCATCAGGGGGCCCCGCACAGATACGCAGTATTTT | CASIRGPRTDTQYF
. | . | TRBJ2-3 | TRBV7-7 | TGTGCCAGCAGCTTAGGCACAGGTTTTAGCACAGATACGCAGTATTTT | CASSLGTGFSTDTQYF
. | . | TRBJ1-5 | TRBV2 | TGTGCCAGCAGTGACTACAGCCGAATCAATCAGCCCCAGCATTTT | CASSDYSRINQPQHF
. | . | TRBJ2-7 | TRBV30 | TGTGCCCAATCTCAGGGCCCCTACGAGCAGTACTTC | CAQSQGPYEQYF
. | . | TRBJ1-5 | TRBV19 | TGTGCCAGTAGTATGCCGGGCAGGGATCATTATCAGCCCCAGCATTTT | CASSMPGRDHYQPQHF
. | TRBD1 | TRBJ1-1 | TRBV5-4 | TGTGCCAGCAGCTACTGGGACAGGGGCTTGTCTGAAGCTTTCTTT | CASSYWDRGLSEAFF
. | TRBD1 | TRBJ2-5 | TRBV18 | TGTGCCAGCTCACCATGGGCACAGGGGCAAGAGACCCAGTACTTC | CASSPWAQGQETQYF
. | . | TRBJ1-1 | TRBV19 | TGTGCCAGTGAAACAGGGCCGCCGAACACTGAAGCTTTCTTT | CASETGPPNTEAFF
. | . | TRBJ1-6 | TRBV27 | TGTGCCAGCAGTTTTAGGGCAGGAGAGCTTTATAATTCACCCCTCCACTTT | CASSFRAGELYNSPLHF
. | . | TRBJ1-5 | TRBV11-2 | TGTGCCAGCAGCTTATCGGGGGGGGCCAGCAATCAGCCCCAGCATTTT | CASSLSGGASNQPQHF
. | . | TRBJ2-1 | TRBV5-6 | TGTGCCAGCAGCTTGTGGTTTTTTGATGAGCAGTTCTTC | CASSLWFFDEQFF
. | TRBD2 | TRBJ2-3 | TRBV5-1 | TGCGCCAGCAGCTTGTCGGCGGGGGGGTCCACAGATACGCAGTATTTT | CASSLSAGGSTDTQYF
. | . | TRBJ1-1 | TRBV11-1 | TGTGCCAGCAGTCCAAGACAGGAGGGGTACACTGAAGCTTTCTTT | CASSPRQEGYTEAFF
few | TRBD1 | TRBJ2-1 | TRBV7-3 | TGTGCCAGCAGCGAGCCCGGGACAGGGGGCGGTGAGCAGTTCTTC | CASSEPGTGGGEQFF
. | . | TRBJ2-5 | TRBV28 | TGTGCCAGCAGACTACCAGTAGTGAAGACCCAGTACTTC | CASRLPVVKTQYF
. | . | TRBJ1-4 | TRBV15 | TGTGCCACCAGCAGAGATGGGGGACATAATGAAAAACTGTTTTTT | CATSRDGGHNEKLFF
few | TRBD2 | TRBJ2-1 | TRBV28 | TGTGCCAGCAGTTTAACTAGCGGCAATGAGCAGTTCTTC | CASSLTSGNEQFF
once | TRBD2 | TRBJ2-3 | TRBV9 | TGTGCCAGCAGCGTAGACCTTATAGCGGGGGCGCTCTTCACAGATACGCAGTATTTT | CASSVDLIAGALFTDTQYF
. | TRBD2 | TRBJ2-1 | TRBV27 | TGTGCCAGCAGTGCGGGGACTAGCGGATCCTACAATGAGCAGTTCTTC | CASSAGTSGSYNEQFF
. | TRBD1 | TRBJ1-2 | TRBV7-6 | TGTGCCAGCAGCCCGCGCACGACAGGGGACTTATATGGCTACACCTTC | CASSPRTTGDLYGYTF
. | . | TRBJ2-7 | TRBV7-2 | TGTGCCAGCAGCCATTCAGGGCCCTCCTACGAGCAGTACTTC | CASSHSGPSYEQYF